This is a list of T cell receptor beta chains from one sample in a study of spatial heterogeneity in lung cancer. TCRdb fed the 5' RACE reads into MiXCR, producing one record per CDR3 protein. In the table there are approximately 11,000 distinct CDR3 sequences, roughly 7.9% of which are singletons. This specimen was lung tumor tissue, taken at surgery. Receptors originate from a female donor with early-stage non-small cell lung cancer. Both conserved end residues are part of each CDR3. Each record gives: CDR3 length, clone size, D gene, V gene, J gene, CDR3 DNA, CDR3 protein. The D gene is left open where the match is weak. Part of the rows lack a size; the others show once, few, many or a class for expanded clones.

cdr3_length: 16
clone_size: many
d_call: TRBD2
v_call: TRBV18
j_call: TRBJ2-1
cdr3_nt: TGTGCCAGCTCACCCACGGGACTAGGCATGTACAATGAGCAGTTCTTC
cdr3_aa: CASSPTGLGMYNEQFF

cdr3_length: 15
clone_size: many
d_call: NA
v_call: TRBV6-2/TRBV6-3
j_call: TRBJ1-1
cdr3_nt: TGTGCCAGCAGTTACGGAGGGGCTGGCCCTCCTGAAGCTTTCTTT
cdr3_aa: CASSYGGAGPPEAFF

cdr3_length: 13
clone_size: medium-sized
d_call: NA
v_call: TRBV5-1
j_call: TRBJ1-1
cdr3_nt: TGCGCCAGCAGCACCGGACAGAACACTGAAGCTTTCTTT
cdr3_aa: CASSTGQNTEAFF

cdr3_length: 13
clone_size: medium-sized
d_call: NA
v_call: TRBV5-1
j_call: TRBJ1-5
cdr3_nt: TGCGCCAGCAGCTTGGACGGGGGGCAGCCCCAGCATTTT
cdr3_aa: CASSLDGGQPQHF

cdr3_length: 13
clone_size: NA
d_call: NA
v_call: TRBV7-3
j_call: TRBJ1-1
cdr3_nt: TGTGCCAGCAGCTCCCAAATGTCCACTGAAGCTTTCTTT
cdr3_aa: CASSSQMSTEAFF

cdr3_length: 14
clone_size: many
d_call: NA
v_call: TRBV5-6
j_call: TRBJ2-2
cdr3_nt: TGTGCCAGCAGCGGGACCATGAACACCGGGGAGCTGTTTTTT
cdr3_aa: CASSGTMNTGELFF

cdr3_length: 14
clone_size: medium-sized
d_call: TRBD1
v_call: TRBV29-1
j_call: TRBJ1-6
cdr3_nt: TGCAGCGCCGGGACAGGGTCGGGGGATTCACCCCTCCACTTT
cdr3_aa: CSAGTGSGDSPLHF

cdr3_length: 16
clone_size: many
d_call: TRBD2
v_call: TRBV9
j_call: TRBJ2-2
cdr3_nt: TGTGCCAGCAGCGTAGCCAGCGGGGCGATCACCGGGGAGCTGTTTTTT
cdr3_aa: CASSVASGAITGELFF

cdr3_length: 14
clone_size: few
d_call: NA
v_call: TRBV10-1
j_call: TRBJ2-3
cdr3_nt: TGCGCCAGCGCTAGGGGGGATCTCAAAGATACGCAGTATTTT
cdr3_aa: CASARGDLKDTQYF

cdr3_length: 13
clone_size: NA
d_call: NA
v_call: TRBV5-1
j_call: TRBJ2-6
cdr3_nt: TGCGCCAGCACTACCGCTGGGGCCAACGTCCTGACTTTC
cdr3_aa: CASTTAGANVLTF

cdr3_length: 13
clone_size: medium-sized
d_call: NA
v_call: TRBV2
j_call: TRBJ1-1
cdr3_nt: TGTGCCAGCAGTGACCGTGGGGGGACTGAAGCTTTCTTT
cdr3_aa: CASSDRGGTEAFF

cdr3_length: 17
clone_size: many
d_call: TRBD2
v_call: TRBV4-2
j_call: TRBJ2-1
cdr3_nt: TGTGCCAGCAGCCAAGATGACTTGCTAGCGGGGGGCAATGAGCAGTTCTTC
cdr3_aa: CASSQDDLLAGGNEQFF

cdr3_length: 14
clone_size: medium-sized
d_call: TRBD1
v_call: TRBV27
j_call: TRBJ1-2
cdr3_nt: TGTGCCAGCAGTTTAGGGGGACAGCCCTATGGCTACACCTTC
cdr3_aa: CASSLGGQPYGYTF

cdr3_length: 17
clone_size: many
d_call: TRBD2
v_call: TRBV20-1
j_call: TRBJ2-3
cdr3_nt: TGCAGTGCTGCTGGACTAGCGGGGCCACCGAGCACAGATACGCAGTATTTT
cdr3_aa: CSAAGLAGPPSTDTQYF

cdr3_length: 12
clone_size: many
d_call: NA
v_call: TRBV12-3/TRBV12-4
j_call: TRBJ1-1
cdr3_nt: TGTGCCAGCAGTCCGTCAAGGGCTGAAGCTTTCTTT
cdr3_aa: CASSPSRAEAFF

cdr3_length: 14
clone_size: many
d_call: NA
v_call: TRBV7-8
j_call: TRBJ2-3
cdr3_nt: TGTGCCAGCAGGTTGGGGCTTAGCACAGATACGCAGTATTTT
cdr3_aa: CASRLGLSTDTQYF

cdr3_length: 14
clone_size: many
d_call: NA
v_call: TRBV11-2
j_call: TRBJ2-7
cdr3_nt: TGTGCCAGCAGCTTAGATCGGCAGGTCGGGGAGCAGTACTTC
cdr3_aa: CASSLDRQVGEQYF

cdr3_length: 14
clone_size: NA
d_call: TRBD1
v_call: TRBV5-4
j_call: TRBJ1-1
cdr3_nt: TGTGCCAGCAGCCGTGGACAGGGAGACACTGAAGCTTTCTTT
cdr3_aa: CASSRGQGDTEAFF

cdr3_length: 14
clone_size: many
d_call: NA
v_call: TRBV2
j_call: TRBJ2-1
cdr3_nt: TGTGCCAGCAGCCTGAACGCCGCTTACAATGAGCAGTTCTTC
cdr3_aa: CASSLNAAYNEQFF

cdr3_length: 16
clone_size: many
d_call: NA
v_call: TRBV5-1
j_call: TRBJ2-7
cdr3_nt: TGCGCCAGCAGCTTGGCCTTCGGTCCGGGGGCAAGGGAGCAGTACTTC
cdr3_aa: CASSLAFGPGAREQYF

cdr3_length: 13
clone_size: many
d_call: NA
v_call: TRBV20-1
j_call: TRBJ1-4
cdr3_nt: TGCAGTGCTGTGGGGGCCCGTAATGAAAAACTGTTTTTT
cdr3_aa: CSAVGARNEKLFF

cdr3_length: 11
clone_size: NA
d_call: NA
v_call: TRBV7-2
j_call: TRBJ2-7
cdr3_nt: TGTGCCAGCAGCGCCGCCTACGAGCAGTACTTC
cdr3_aa: CASSAAYEQYF

cdr3_length: 15
clone_size: many
d_call: TRBD1
v_call: TRBV28
j_call: TRBJ2-2
cdr3_nt: TGTGCCAGCAGTAGCAACAGGGGGGTCACCGGGGAGCTGTTTTTT
cdr3_aa: CASSSNRGVTGELFF

cdr3_length: 11
clone_size: many
d_call: NA
v_call: TRBV9
j_call: TRBJ1-1
cdr3_nt: TGTGCCAGCAGCCCCACGGTCGAAGCTTTCTTT
cdr3_aa: CASSPTVEAFF

cdr3_length: 14
clone_size: medium-sized
d_call: TRBD1
v_call: TRBV2
j_call: TRBJ1-5
cdr3_nt: TGTGCCAGCAGTGATACAGGGGGCTATCAGCCCCAGCATTTT
cdr3_aa: CASSDTGGYQPQHF

cdr3_length: 18
clone_size: many
d_call: NA
v_call: TRBV5-4
j_call: TRBJ1-1
cdr3_nt: TGTGCCAGCAGCTCCCATGGAGAGGGGATGAGTAGGAACACTGAAGCTTTCTTT
cdr3_aa: CASSSHGEGMSRNTEAFF

cdr3_length: 15
clone_size: few
d_call: TRBD1
v_call: TRBV29-1
j_call: TRBJ2-7
cdr3_nt: TGCAGCGTTGACTCTGGGACAGGGTTCACCTACGAGCAGTACTTC
cdr3_aa: CSVDSGTGFTYEQYF

cdr3_length: 14
clone_size: many
d_call: TRBD1
v_call: TRBV28
j_call: TRBJ1-1
cdr3_nt: TGTGCCAGCAGTGCCGGGACAGGGGGAACTGAAGCTTTCTTT
cdr3_aa: CASSAGTGGTEAFF

cdr3_length: 13
clone_size: medium-sized
d_call: NA
v_call: TRBV11-3
j_call: TRBJ2-5
cdr3_nt: TGTGCCAGCAGCCCGGGACTTCAAGAGACCCAGTACTTC
cdr3_aa: CASSPGLQETQYF

cdr3_length: 16
clone_size: many
d_call: NA
v_call: TRBV28
j_call: TRBJ1-4
cdr3_nt: TGTGCCATCAATCCCCGGGGCTCCGGGACGGTTGAAAAACTGTTTTTT
cdr3_aa: CAINPRGSGTVEKLFF

cdr3_length: 13
clone_size: NA
d_call: NA
v_call: TRBV3-1
j_call: TRBJ2-7
cdr3_nt: TGTGCCAGCAGCCAGGGAACAAGCGACGAGCAGTACTTC
cdr3_aa: CASSQGTSDEQYF

cdr3_length: 13
clone_size: NA
d_call: TRBD1
v_call: TRBV20-1
j_call: TRBJ1-1
cdr3_nt: TGCAGTGCGGTCTACCAGGGACAGGATGAAGCTTTCTTT
cdr3_aa: CSAVYQGQDEAFF

cdr3_length: 13
clone_size: few
d_call: TRBD1
v_call: TRBV19
j_call: TRBJ2-7
cdr3_nt: TGTGCCAGTGCCCCAGGGGGAACCTACGAGCAGTACTTC
cdr3_aa: CASAPGGTYEQYF

cdr3_length: 16
clone_size: many
d_call: TRBD2
v_call: TRBV4-2
j_call: TRBJ2-7
cdr3_nt: TGTGCCAGCAGCCAGACCCAGCGGGGGGCTCCTAGGGAGCAGTACTTC
cdr3_aa: CASSQTQRGAPREQYF

cdr3_length: 15
clone_size: many
d_call: TRBD1
v_call: TRBV10-3
j_call: TRBJ1-6
cdr3_nt: TGTGCCATCAGTGAGTCTGGACAGGGATGGTCACCCCTCCACTTT
cdr3_aa: CAISESGQGWSPLHF

cdr3_length: 12
clone_size: NA
d_call: TRBD1
v_call: TRBV29-1
j_call: TRBJ1-1
cdr3_nt: TGCAGCGTCCGACAGGGAAGCACTGAAGCTTTCTTT
cdr3_aa: CSVRQGSTEAFF

cdr3_length: 13
clone_size: many
d_call: NA
v_call: TRBV29-1
j_call: TRBJ2-1
cdr3_nt: TGCAGCGCTGCCCGGGCACTGCAGAATGAGCAGTTCTTC
cdr3_aa: CSAARALQNEQFF

cdr3_length: 13
clone_size: few
d_call: TRBD2
v_call: TRBV20-1
j_call: TRBJ2-1
cdr3_nt: TGCAGTGCTGATAGCGGGGGTTACAATGAGCAGTTCTTC
cdr3_aa: CSADSGGYNEQFF

cdr3_length: 13
clone_size: medium-sized
d_call: NA
v_call: TRBV15
j_call: TRBJ2-3
cdr3_nt: TGTGCCACCAGCAAAGACCCGCCAGATACGCAGTATTTT
cdr3_aa: CATSKDPPDTQYF

cdr3_length: 14
clone_size: NA
d_call: TRBD1
v_call: TRBV10-3
j_call: TRBJ2-6
cdr3_nt: TGTGCCATCAGTGAGGGGACAGGGGATAGGGTCCTGACTTTC
cdr3_aa: CAISEGTGDRVLTF

cdr3_length: 13
clone_size: NA
d_call: NA
v_call: TRBV24-1
j_call: TRBJ2-3
cdr3_nt: TGTGCCACCGGGCAGGAGGTCACAGATACGCAGTATTTT
cdr3_aa: CATGQEVTDTQYF

cdr3_length: 15
clone_size: medium-sized
d_call: TRBD2
v_call: TRBV5-4
j_call: TRBJ2-2
cdr3_nt: TGTGCCAGCAGCCAAGGGACTAGCTTTTCCGGGGAGCTGTTTTTT
cdr3_aa: CASSQGTSFSGELFF

cdr3_length: 14
clone_size: medium-sized
d_call: NA
v_call: TRBV30
j_call: TRBJ2-3
cdr3_nt: TGTGCCTGGAAAAAGGGACTTACCACAGATACGCAGTATTTT
cdr3_aa: CAWKKGLTTDTQYF

cdr3_length: 17
clone_size: medium-sized
d_call: TRBD1
v_call: TRBV5-6
j_call: TRBJ2-3
cdr3_nt: TGTGCCAGCAGCACACTAACAGGGGGCTCTAGCACAGATACGCAGTATTTT
cdr3_aa: CASSTLTGGSSTDTQYF

cdr3_length: 15
clone_size: medium-sized
d_call: TRBD1
v_call: TRBV9
j_call: TRBJ2-3
cdr3_nt: TGTGCCAGCAGCGTAGGGGACAGGGGGCTGAATACGCAGTATTTT
cdr3_aa: CASSVGDRGLNTQYF

cdr3_length: 13
clone_size: medium-sized
d_call: NA
v_call: TRBV2
j_call: TRBJ2-7
cdr3_nt: TGTGCCAGCAGTTCTCTCCTTACCGGGCCAGTTCACTTC
cdr3_aa: CASSSLLTGPVHF

cdr3_length: 14
clone_size: many
d_call: NA
v_call: TRBV28
j_call: TRBJ1-5
cdr3_nt: TGTGCCAGCAACGCAGGGTTCGGCAATCAGCCCCAGCATTTT
cdr3_aa: CASNAGFGNQPQHF

cdr3_length: 15
clone_size: medium-sized
d_call: NA
v_call: TRBV5-1
j_call: TRBJ1-4
cdr3_nt: TGCGCCAGCAGCTTGGTGGCAGGGAAGGGTGAAAAACTGTTTTTT
cdr3_aa: CASSLVAGKGEKLFF

cdr3_length: 13
clone_size: few
d_call: NA
v_call: TRBV5-6
j_call: TRBJ1-5
cdr3_nt: TGTGCCAACAGCCTTAGAAGCAATCAGCCCCAGCATTTT
cdr3_aa: CANSLRSNQPQHF

cdr3_length: 13
clone_size: few
d_call: NA
v_call: TRBV7-2
j_call: TRBJ2-1
cdr3_nt: TGTGCCAGCAGCTTAGGACAGTTCAATGAGCAGTTCTTC
cdr3_aa: CASSLGQFNEQFF

cdr3_length: 12
clone_size: medium-sized
d_call: TRBD1
v_call: TRBV20-1
j_call: TRBJ1-1
cdr3_nt: TGCAGTGCATCGACAGGGTCCATTGAAGCTTTCTTT
cdr3_aa: CSASTGSIEAFF

cdr3_length: 17
clone_size: many
d_call: TRBD1
v_call: TRBV28
j_call: TRBJ1-2
cdr3_nt: TGTGCCAGCAGTTCCACTCTTTCCGGACAGGGCCCCCATGGCTACACCTTC
cdr3_aa: CASSSTLSGQGPHGYTF

cdr3_length: 14
clone_size: medium-sized
d_call: NA
v_call: TRBV28
j_call: TRBJ2-7
cdr3_nt: TGTGCCAGCAGTTTCTTGGGGGGATCCTACGAGCAGTACTTC
cdr3_aa: CASSFLGGSYEQYF

cdr3_length: 14
clone_size: few
d_call: NA
v_call: TRBV5-4
j_call: TRBJ2-1
cdr3_nt: TGTGCCAGCAGCAAGGAACAGGGATTTGGTGAGCAGTTCTTC
cdr3_aa: CASSKEQGFGEQFF